This TCR beta chain was recovered during a study of T cells expressing NK-cell markers. After re-calling the 5' RACE reads, TCRdb lists one entry per CDR3 protein, DNA absent. The clone table shows a few hundred thousand distinct CDR3 sequences, with the ten largest holding under 6.5%. CDR3 size: 13 residues. CDR1 DFQATT and CDR2 SNEGSKA come from the germline V gene (reference sequence). Sequenced input: blood T cells: a sorted CD56 or NKG2C T cell subset, CD4+ or CD8+ T cells, or bulk PBMC T cells (not recorded which). This sequence was found in a man between 18 and 69 years old in good health. The chain carries TRBV20-1 and TRBJ1-2; TCRdb's assignment of TRBD1 cannot be checked, as there is no DNA. CDR3 sequence reads: CSASQGDRVGYTF.